A single sample is the source of the 18 T cell receptor beta chains below, sequenced in a study of vaccination and CD4 T cells after COVID-19. The treatment here: roughly 11-day PBMC culture with coronavirus spike peptide pools or control peptides (ViraFEST assay). Their specific antigens are unknown. Oncomine TCR Beta short-read sequencing was applied to DNA from cultured CD4+ T cells. Using its own MiXCR run on the PCR reads, TCRdb lists one record per CDR3 protein. The sample has approximately 6,000 distinct CDR3 sequences, roughly two thirds seen once. The sequenced sample consisted of CD4+ T cells from blood, cultured in vitro. The receptors were gathered from a human donor who had recovered from COVID-19.

V usage is TRBV27 and J usage is TRBJ2-1, with no clear D. Germline V gene lookup returns CDR1 MNHEY and CDR2 SMNVEV (reference sequence). The CDR3 spans 16 residues. V was shortened by 6 bases and J by 0 bases, with 15 bases between the two germline ends. The DNA for the CDR3 is TGTGCCAGCAGCCGCCTCGGGTCCCGCTCCTACAATGAGCAGTTCTTC. It encodes CASSRLGSRSYNEQFF.

The chain couples TRBV7-2 to TRBJ2-3; D remains ambiguous. The V end lost 1 base, the J end lost 4 bases, and 6 bases lay between the germline ends. Germline values: CDR1 SGHTA, CDR2 FQGNSA. The CDR3 is 13 residues long. CDR3 sequence: CASSLVSPDTQYF. The CDR3 nucleotides are TGTGCCAGCAGCTTAGTCAGTCCAGATACGCAGTATTTT.

The V call is TRBV6-1, the J call TRBJ2-2; D assignment may be TRBD1 or TRBD2 (5 bases each). The V gene's germline CDR1 is MNHNS and CDR2 SASEGT. The V end was cut by 2 bases, the J end by 0 bases, with 13 bases between. CDR3 length: 17 amino acids. DNA for the CDR3: TGTGCCAGCAGTGAAATGAGGGGACGACCGAACACCGGGGAGCTGTTTTTT. It yields the protein CASSEMRGRPNTGELFF.

The gene calls are TRBV7-9 and TRBJ2-1; 7 bases are shared with TRBD1. CDR3 length: 15 amino acids. The V and J ends lost 5 bases and 4 bases, in that order; junction bases with no gene match: 8. CDR1 and CDR2 (germline): SEHNR, FQNEAQ (reference sequence). The CDR3 DNA reads as TGTGCCAGCAGCGACACAGGGGAATATTACAATGAGCAGTTCTTC. Its protein product is CASSDTGEYYNEQFF.

CDR3 sequence: CASSINAGLAQFF. DNA for the CDR3: TGTGCCAGCAGTATAAACGCGGGGCTAGCGCAGTTCTTC. This chain links TRBV27 with TRBJ2-1; D may be TRBD2 (6 bases). This CDR3 has 13 amino acids. The germline V and J ends were trimmed by 5 bases and 12 bases, with 17 bases remaining between them. From germline, CDR1 is MNHEY and CDR2 SMNVEV (reference sequence).

The chain combines TRBV6-2 or TRBV6-3 with TRBJ1-5, with D maybe TRBD1 (5 bases). This CDR3 has 17 amino acids. With 4 bases removed from V and 1 base from J, the gap between germline ends came to 17 bases. Germline lookup yields CDR1 MNHEY and CDR2 SVGEGT. CDR3 in DNA: TGTGCCAGCAGTTCCCCCGGCGGGGGGGTGAGCAATCAGCCCCAGCATTTT. It encodes CASSSPGGGVSNQPQHF.

This clonotype was seen a few times. The chain uses TRBV4-2 and TRBJ2-5; maybe TRBD1 (5 bases). Trimming stripped 0 bases from V and 7 bases from J, with 18 bases between. Per germline, CDR1 LGHNA and CDR2 YNFKEQ. This CDR3 contains 16 residues. Here the CDR3 reads CASSQEGSGWGGTQYF. The CDR3 DNA sequence: TGTGCCAGCAGCCAAGAAGGCTCAGGGTGGGGTGGGACCCAGTACTTC.

This chain joins TRBV2 and TRBJ1-5; TRBD1 is a possible D gene (6 bases). Germline assignment: CDR1 SNHLY and CDR2 FYNNEI. CDR3 size: 14 residues. Trimming removed 8 bases at V and 0 bases at J, with 11 bases between. The CDR3 here is CASSGQLSNQPQHF. For the CDR3, the DNA is TGTGCCAGCTCCGGACAGCTTAGCAATCAGCCCCAGCATTTT.

The rearrangement joins TRBV15 to TRBJ2-7, with 11 bases aligning to TRBD1. CDR3 size: 15 residues. V dropped 4 bases and J dropped 2; count of bases not matched to a gene: 4. Germline CDR1 and CDR2: LNHNV and YYDKDF (reference sequence). This chain's CDR3 is CATSIGQGATYEQYF. For the CDR3, the DNA is TGTGCCACCAGCATAGGACAGGGGGCCACCTACGAGCAGTACTTC.

This clonotype was counted between two and nine times. This chain joins TRBV6-1 and TRBJ1-5, with D maybe TRBD1 (5 bases). Germline lookup yields CDR1 MNHNS and CDR2 SASEGT. The CDR3 loop spans 15 amino acids. Trimming removed 6 bases at V and 2 bases at J, with 14 bases between. The CDR3 bases are TGTGCCAGCAGCGCGGGGACGGGGGGCAATCAGCCCCAGCATTTT. Translated, it gives CASSAGTGGNQPQHF.

The chain carries TRBV28 and TRBJ1-1, with 12 bases that match TRBD1. The CDR3 is 16 residues long. Germline lookup yields CDR1 MDHEN and CDR2 SYDVKM. Germline trimming cut 3 bases from V and 5 bases from J; bases unmatched to any gene: 7. The CDR3 sequence is CASSFSGTGGRTEAFF. Written as DNA, the CDR3 is TGTGCCAGCAGTTTTTCCGGGACAGGGGGCCGTACTGAAGCTTTCTTT.

The rearrangement uses TRBV2 and TRBJ1-5; no clear D gene. CDR3 length: 14 amino acids. Germline CDR1 reads SNHLY; CDR2 reads FYNNEI. With 6 bases removed from V and 0 bases from J, the gap between germline ends came to 9 bases. This chain's CDR3 is CASRVTNSNQPQHF. DNA of the CDR3: TGTGCCAGCAGGGTTACTAATAGCAATCAGCCCCAGCATTTT.

For this clonotype: One junction end does not reproduce the germline sequence, and a read error may be involved. V and J are TRBV12-3 or TRBV12-4 and TRBJ2-5; 11 bases agree with TRBD2. The CDR3 has 13 amino acids. The CDR3 loop is CASRLAGGETQYF. The CDR3 coding sequence is TGTGCCAGCAGATTAGCGGGGGGGGAGACCCAGTACTTC.

The V call is TRBV6-1, the J call TRBJ1-4, with 10 bases fitting TRBD1. Germline CDR1 is MNHNS and CDR2 is SASEGT. The CDR3 extends over 15 amino acids. V dropped 3 bases and J dropped 5; count of bases not matched to a gene: 3. The CDR3 loop is CASSDRTGGNEKLFF. For the CDR3, the DNA is TGTGCCAGCAGTGACCGGACAGGGGGAAATGAAAAACTGTTTTTT.

The chain links TRBV20-1 to TRBJ2-3, with 8 bases that match TRBD2. The CDR3 runs to 15 residues. With 4 bases clipped from V and 4 bases from J, the junction kept 10 bases outside the gene matches. Germline V CDR1 and CDR2: DFQATT, SNEGSKA (reference sequence). The CDR3 sequence: CSATSTSENPDTQYF. CDR3 bases: TGCAGTGCTACCTCGACTAGCGAGAACCCAGATACGCAGTATTTT.

This clonotype has more than one count but fewer than ten. The rearrangement links TRBV19 to TRBJ1-5; 9 bases map to TRBD1. J lost 1 base, V lost 4 bases, and 8 bases had no gene match. The germline V gene has CDR1 LNHDA and CDR2 SQIVND (reference sequence). The CDR3 length is 17 residues. In DNA, the CDR3 is TGTGCCAGTAGTAGTGGGACAGGGATTAGGAGCAATCAGCCCCAGCATTTT. Its protein product is CASSSGTGIRSNQPQHF.

The J gene is TRBJ2-5, the V gene TRBV6-1, with 7 bases matching TRBD1. Germline loops: CDR1 MNHNS, CDR2 SASEGT. Trimming cost V 2 bases and J 5 bases; bases outside gene matches: 5. CDR3 length: 14 residues. The CDR3 DNA reads TGTGCCAGCAGTGAACTACAGGGGTACGAGACCCAGTACTTC. It yields the protein CASSELQGYETQYF.

V gene TRBV6-5 combines with J gene TRBJ2-7, with a tentative D call TRBD1 (5 bases). Trimming shortened V by 1 base and J by 0 bases, and 7 bases separated the two germline ends. CDR3 length: 14 residues. From germline, CDR1 is MNHEY and CDR2 SVGAGI. The CDR3 sequence is CASSYWQGSYEQYF. The CDR3 DNA is TGTGCCAGCAGTTACTGGCAGGGCTCCTACGAGCAGTACTTC.